Below are 21 T cell receptor beta chains sequenced from a single sample in a study of T cell responses to AZD1222 COVID-19 vaccine. The protocol was immunoSEQ multiplex PCR, while the TCRdb copy is restricted to in-frame clones and leaves out a portion. The top ten clones hold around a tenth of a sample with 80,000 to 100,000 clones, approximately 88% of them seen once. Specimen: peripheral blood, collected 28 days after the second AZD1222 dose. These receptors were obtained from an adult who received the AZD1222 COVID-19 vaccine.

The J gene is TRBJ2-7, the V gene TRBV5-1, with a tentative D call TRBD1 (9 bases). V was cut by 3 bases and J by 2 bases, with 15 bases left in between. The CDR3 is made up of 15 amino acids. Per the germline V gene, CDR1 is SGHRS and CDR2 is YFSETQ. The CDR3 loop is CASSSGGTGTYEQYF. The CDR3 DNA sequence: TGCGCCAGCAGCTCGGGGGGGACAGGGACCTACGAGCAGTACTTC.

The chain carries TRBV9 and TRBJ2-2; D gene uncertain. The V gene lost 6 bases and the J gene lost 1 base, with 13 bases spanning the gap. The length of the CDR3 is 15 residues. Germline V gene lookup returns CDR1 SGDLS and CDR2 YYNGEE. The CDR3 sequence: CASNRIGRNTGELFF. CDR3 bases: TGTGCCAGCAACCGGATCGGCCGGAACACCGGGGAGCTGTTTTTT.

V gene TRBV7-2 combines with J gene TRBJ2-7; a possible D gene is TRBD2 (5 bases). There are 14 residues in the CDR3. CDR1 SGHTA and CDR2 FQGNSA come from the germline V gene. Trimming pared 2 bases from V and 1 base from J, leaving 9 bases between. The CDR3 is CASSLRRGSYEQYF. In nucleotides, the CDR3 is TGTGCCAGCAGCTTACGTAGAGGGTCCTACGAGCAGTACTTC. Based on the CDR3 plus reference TRBV7-2 and TRBJ2-7, the full variable domain is GAGVSQSPSNKVTEKGKDVELRCDPISGHTALYWYRQSLGQGLEFLIYFQGNSAPDKSGLPSDRFSAERTGGSVSTLTIQRTQQEDSAVYLCASSLRRGSYEQYFGPGTRLTVT.

The rearrangement links TRBV7-2 to TRBJ2-3; TRBD2 might be the D (7 bases). Trimming cost V 3 bases and J 5 bases, with 9 bases left between them. This CDR3 comprises 13 residues. Germline CDR1 and CDR2: SGHTA and FQGNSA. The CDR3 loop is CASSFGGQDTQYF. Here the CDR3 DNA reads TGTGCCAGCAGCTTCGGGGGGCAAGATACGCAGTATTTT.

The chain carries TRBV30 and TRBJ2-1; D remains ambiguous. Germline values: CDR1 GTSNPN, CDR2 SVGIG (reference sequence). The length of the CDR3 is 12 residues. The ends were cut back, 3 bases at V and 1 base at J, with 4 bases in the middle. The CDR3 DNA is TGTGCCTGGAGGGGGTCCTACAATGAGCAGTTCTTC. Translation gives CAWRGSYNEQFF. Variable domain in full (rest from reference TRBV30 and TRBJ2-1): SQTIHQWPATLVQPVGSPLSLECTVEGTSNPNLYWYRQAAGRGLQLLFYSVGIGQISSEVPQNLSASRPQDRQFILSSKKLLLSDSGFYLCAWRGSYNEQFFGPGTRLTVL.

The chain employs TRBV19 and TRBJ2-2; D may match TRBD1 or TRBD2 (6 bases each). V was clipped by 11 bases and J by 1 base, with 11 bases between them. The CDR3 is 13 residues long. Germline values: CDR1 LNHDA, CDR2 SQIVND (reference sequence). The CDR3 DNA reads as TGTGCCGCGGGGACATTGAACACCGGGGAGCTGTTTTTT. It specifies CAAGTLNTGELFF.

CDR3 amino acids: CASSPPSSGYTGELFF. The CDR3 DNA reads TGTGCCAGCTCACCTCCAAGTAGCGGGTACACCGGGGAGCTGTTTTTT. The rearrangement uses TRBV18 and TRBJ2-2, with TRBD2 identical over 7 bases. CDR1 and CDR2 from the germline V gene are KGHSH and LQKENI. The CDR3 totals 16 residues. J was trimmed by 3 bases and V by 3 bases; bases with no gene match: 7.

The V gene is TRBV18, the J gene TRBJ2-7; D ambiguous. The CDR3 extends over 13 amino acids. With 6 bases removed from V and 1 base from J, the gap between germline ends came to 10 bases. CDR1 KGHSH and CDR2 LQKENI come from the germline V gene. This CDR3 is CASSGQQSYEQYF. In DNA, the CDR3 is TGTGCCAGCTCCGGGCAGCAATCCTACGAGCAGTACTTC.

The V gene is TRBV6-5, the J gene TRBJ2-1, with 8 positions matching TRBD1. Losses at the gene ends were 6 bases for V and 1 base for J; bases not matched to a gene: 2. The germline CDR1 and CDR2 sequences are MNHEY and SVGAGI. The CDR3 spans 14 residues. As DNA, the CDR3 is TGTGCCAGCAGGGGACAGGTTTCCTACAATGAGCAGTTCTTC. Its translation is CASRGQVSYNEQFF.

The chain couples TRBV19 to TRBJ2-5; TRBD1 agrees at 8 bases. Trimming removed 6 bases from V and 5 bases from J; junction bases left unmatched: 5. The CDR3 contains 13 residues. CDR1 and CDR2 (germline): LNHDA, SQIVND (reference sequence). The CDR3 reads CASSPGDRETQYF. CDR3 bases: TGTGCCAGTAGCCCCGGGGACAGGGAGACCCAGTACTTC.

The chain combines TRBV6-5 with TRBJ1-3, with a weak D call TRBD1 (5 bases). The germline V and J ends were trimmed by 5 bases and 3 bases, with 14 bases remaining between them. From germline, CDR1 is MNHEY and CDR2 SVGAGI. This CDR3 contains 15 residues. CDR3 DNA: TGTGCCAGCAGTAACGACGGGGCGCGTGGAAACACCATATATTTT. This sequence encodes CASSNDGARGNTIYF.

The chain employs TRBV10-3 and TRBJ2-7; 9 bases are a match to TRBD1. Germline trimming cut 9 bases from V and 3 bases from J; bases unmatched to any gene: 6. This CDR3 is built from 13 residues. Germline loops: CDR1 ENHRY, CDR2 SYGVKD. The CDR3 is CAIAGTGIYEQYF. CDR3 sequence (DNA): TGTGCCATAGCCGGGACAGGGATCTACGAGCAGTACTTC.

This clone showed up just once. V usage is TRBV6-1 and J usage is TRBJ1-5; D is unclear. Trimming took off 2 bases at V and 2 bases at J, with 13 bases between the two ends. CDR1 MNHNS and CDR2 SASEGT come from the germline V gene. CDR3 size: 16 residues. CDR3 amino acids: CASSESREWGNQPQHF. For the CDR3, the DNA is TGTGCCAGCAGTGAAAGTCGGGAATGGGGCAATCAGCCCCAGCATTTT.

This chain uses TRBV5-3 with TRBJ2-7; TRBD1 agrees at 7 bases. TRBV5-3 is marked as an open reading frame, function uncertain. The V segment lost 4 bases and the J segment 7 bases; nucleotides outside the gene matches: 11. This CDR3 is built from 14 residues. Here the CDR3 reads CARSPGQPLGEQYF. For the CDR3, the DNA is TGTGCCAGAAGCCCGGGACAGCCCTTGGGGGAGCAGTACTTC.

This chain connects TRBV20-1 to TRBJ1-3; D is unresolved. The length of the CDR3 is 11 residues. V lost 6 bases, J lost 7 bases, and 10 bases lay in between. CDR1 is DFQATT and CDR2 is SNEGSKA in the germline V gene (reference sequence). Written as DNA, the CDR3 is TGCAGTGCCGGGGATAGGAACACCATATATTTT. It specifies CSAGDRNTIYF.

V usage is TRBV28 and J usage is TRBJ1-1; a weak D match, TRBD1 (6 bases). There are 15 residues in the CDR3. From germline, CDR1 is MDHEN and CDR2 SYDVKM. With 9 bases removed from V and 0 bases from J, the gap between germline ends came to 17 bases. CDR3: CASTPWTVMNTEAFF. The CDR3 DNA reads as TGTGCCAGTACCCCCTGGACAGTAATGAACACTGAAGCTTTCTTT.

This clone was seen more than once but under ten times. CDR3 sequence: CATRLQGASYNEQFF. The CDR3 coding sequence is TGTGCCACCAGGCTACAGGGGGCATCCTACAATGAGCAGTTCTTC. V is TRBV28 and J is TRBJ2-1; 9 nucleotides line up with TRBD1. Germline V lookup: CDR1 MDHEN, CDR2 SYDVKM. V was pared by 10 bases and J by 1 base, with 8 bases of the junction left unmatched. The length of the CDR3 is 15 residues.

The V and J genes are TRBV9 and TRBJ1-2; 9 nucleotides agree with TRBD1. The V gene's germline CDR1 is SGDLS and CDR2 YYNGEE. V lost 4 bases, J lost 4 bases, and 11 bases stayed unmatched. This CDR3 comprises 16 residues. Written as DNA, the CDR3 is TGTGCCAGCAGCACCGGGACAGGGAGCGTTATCTATGGCTACACCTTC. Its translation is CASSTGTGSVIYGYTF.

The rearrangement uses TRBV4-2 and TRBJ1-2; D is unresolved. The CDR3 consists of 15 residues. The V and J ends lost 5 bases and 5 bases respectively, with 18 bases between them. Germline V gene sequence: CDR1 LGHNA, CDR2 YNFKEQ. The DNA of the CDR3 is TGTGCCAGCAGCGAAAATACCGGGGTTCAATATGGCTACACCTTC. It codes for CASSENTGVQYGYTF.

The chain has TRBV6-5 and TRBJ2-2, with unresolved D. V gave up 6 bases and J gave up 1 base, with 9 bases separating them. Germline V gene data show CDR1 as MNHEY and CDR2 as SVGAGI. This CDR3 comprises 14 residues. The CDR3 DNA sequence: TGTGCCAGCAGCCGAACTCTGAACACCGGGGAGCTGTTTTTT. As protein: CASSRTLNTGELFF.

The chain joins TRBV7-8 to TRBJ2-5, with 11 bases matching TRBD1. With 1 base clipped from V and 12 bases from J, the junction kept 4 bases outside the gene matches. This CDR3 is 13 amino acids long. Germline CDR1 is SGHVS and CDR2 is FQNEAQ. The CDR3 sequence: CASSLGGQGVKYF. The CDR3 nucleotides are TGTGCCAGCAGCTTAGGGGGACAGGGGGTTAAGTACTTC.